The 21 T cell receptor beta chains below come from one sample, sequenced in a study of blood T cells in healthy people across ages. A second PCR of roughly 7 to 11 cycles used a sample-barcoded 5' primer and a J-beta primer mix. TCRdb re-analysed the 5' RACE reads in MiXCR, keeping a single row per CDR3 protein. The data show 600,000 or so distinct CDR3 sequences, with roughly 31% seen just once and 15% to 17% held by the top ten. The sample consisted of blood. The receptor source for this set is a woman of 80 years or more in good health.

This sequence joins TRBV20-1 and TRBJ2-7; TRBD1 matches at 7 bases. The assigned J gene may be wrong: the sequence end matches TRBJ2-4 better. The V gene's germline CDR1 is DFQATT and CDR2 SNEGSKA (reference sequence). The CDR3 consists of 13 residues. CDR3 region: CSAAPGGKNIQYF. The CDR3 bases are TGCAGCGCCGCCCCAGGGGGCAAAAACATTCAGTACTTC.

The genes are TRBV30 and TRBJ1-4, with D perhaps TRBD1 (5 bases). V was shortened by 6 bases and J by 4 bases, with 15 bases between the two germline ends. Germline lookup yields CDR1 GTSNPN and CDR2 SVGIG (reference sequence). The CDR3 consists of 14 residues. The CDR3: CACIYEGHNEKLFF. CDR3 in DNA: TGTGCCTGTATTTATGAGGGGCATAATGAAAAACTGTTTTTT. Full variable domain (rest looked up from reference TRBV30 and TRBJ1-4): SQTIHQWPATLVQPVGSPLSLECTVEGTSNPNLYWYRQAAGRGLQLLFYSVGIGQISSEVPQNLSASRPQDRQFILSSKKLLLSDSGFYLCACIYEGHNEKLFFGSGTQLSVL.

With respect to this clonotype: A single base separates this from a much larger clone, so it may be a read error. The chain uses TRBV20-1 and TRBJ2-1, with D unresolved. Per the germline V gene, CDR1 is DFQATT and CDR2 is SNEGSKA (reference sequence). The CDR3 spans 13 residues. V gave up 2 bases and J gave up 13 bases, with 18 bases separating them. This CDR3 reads CSARPPWEETQFF. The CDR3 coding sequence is TGCAGTGCTAGACCCCCATGGGAAGAGACCCAGTTCTTC.

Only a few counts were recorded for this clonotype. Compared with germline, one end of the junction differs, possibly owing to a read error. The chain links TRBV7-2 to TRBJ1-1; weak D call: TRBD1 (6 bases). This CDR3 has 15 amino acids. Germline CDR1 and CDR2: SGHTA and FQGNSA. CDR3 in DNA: TGTGTCAGCAGCCTTACACAACAGGGAAACACTGAAGCTTTCTTT. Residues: CVSSLTQQGNTEAFF.

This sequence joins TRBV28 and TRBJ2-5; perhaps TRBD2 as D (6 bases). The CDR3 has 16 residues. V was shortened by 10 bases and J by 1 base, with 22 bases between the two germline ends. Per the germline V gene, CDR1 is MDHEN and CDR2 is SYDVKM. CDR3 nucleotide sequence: TGTGCCACCAAGTTTGGGGGGACTGGCGGCCAAGAGACCCAGTACTTC. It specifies CATKFGGTGGQETQYF.

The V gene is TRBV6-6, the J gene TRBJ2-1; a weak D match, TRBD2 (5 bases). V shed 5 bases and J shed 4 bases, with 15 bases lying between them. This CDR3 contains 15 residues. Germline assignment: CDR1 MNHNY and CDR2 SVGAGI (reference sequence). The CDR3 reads CASSPPGITYNEQFF. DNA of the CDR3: TGTGCCAGCAGTCCGCCGGGGATAACATACAATGAGCAGTTCTTC.

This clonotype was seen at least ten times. CDR3 DNA sequence: TGTGCCAGCAGCCGGGTTTCGCAGGGATTCACAGATACGCAGTATTTT. This sequence encodes CASSRVSQGFTDTQYF. The gene calls are TRBV4-2 and TRBJ2-3; possibly TRBD1 for D (5 bases). Looked up from germline, CDR1 is LGHNA and CDR2 is YNFKEQ. V gave up 4 bases and J gave up 2 bases, with 16 bases separating them. This CDR3 spans 16 amino acids.

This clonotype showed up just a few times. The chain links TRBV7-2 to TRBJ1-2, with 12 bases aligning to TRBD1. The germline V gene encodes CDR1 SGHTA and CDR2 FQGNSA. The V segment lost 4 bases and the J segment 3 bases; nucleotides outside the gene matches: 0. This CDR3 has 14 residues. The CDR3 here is CASSWDRGHYGYTF. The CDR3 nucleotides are TGTGCCAGCAGCTGGGACAGGGGGCACTATGGCTACACCTTC.

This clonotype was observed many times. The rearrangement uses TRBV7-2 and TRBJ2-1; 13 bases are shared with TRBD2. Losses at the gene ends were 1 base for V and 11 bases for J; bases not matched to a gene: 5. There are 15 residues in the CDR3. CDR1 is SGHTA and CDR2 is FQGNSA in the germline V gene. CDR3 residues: CASSLGTSGGAKQFF. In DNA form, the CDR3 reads TGTGCCAGCAGCTTAGGAACTAGCGGGGGGGCCAAGCAGTTCTTC.

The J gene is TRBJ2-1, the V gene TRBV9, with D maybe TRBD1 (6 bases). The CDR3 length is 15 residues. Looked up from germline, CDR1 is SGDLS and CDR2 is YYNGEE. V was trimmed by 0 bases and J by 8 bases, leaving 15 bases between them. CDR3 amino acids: CASSVEGRGLDEQFF. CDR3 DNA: TGTGCCAGCAGCGTAGAGGGCAGGGGTCTCGATGAGCAGTTCTTC.

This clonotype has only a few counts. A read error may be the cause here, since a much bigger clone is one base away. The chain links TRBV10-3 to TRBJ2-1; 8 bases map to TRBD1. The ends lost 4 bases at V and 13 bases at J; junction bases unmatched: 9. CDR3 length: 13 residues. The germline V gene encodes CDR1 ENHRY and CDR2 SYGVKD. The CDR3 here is CAISGQGKETQFF. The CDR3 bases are TGTGCCATCAGTGGACAGGGGAAAGAGACCCAGTTCTTC.

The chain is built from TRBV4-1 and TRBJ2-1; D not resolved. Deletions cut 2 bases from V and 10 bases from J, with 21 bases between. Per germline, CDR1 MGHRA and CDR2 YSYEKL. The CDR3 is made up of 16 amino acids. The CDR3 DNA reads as TGCGCCAGCAGCCAAATCATGCGAGTAGGTTCTGGAGAGCAGTTCTTC. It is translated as CASSQIMRVGSGEQFF.

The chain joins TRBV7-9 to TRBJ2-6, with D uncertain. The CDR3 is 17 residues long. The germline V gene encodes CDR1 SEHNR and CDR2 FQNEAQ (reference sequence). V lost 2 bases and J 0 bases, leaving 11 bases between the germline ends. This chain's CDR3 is CASSLISRLSGANVLTF. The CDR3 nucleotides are TGTGCCAGCAGCTTAATCAGCAGACTCTCTGGGGCCAACGTCCTGACTTTC.

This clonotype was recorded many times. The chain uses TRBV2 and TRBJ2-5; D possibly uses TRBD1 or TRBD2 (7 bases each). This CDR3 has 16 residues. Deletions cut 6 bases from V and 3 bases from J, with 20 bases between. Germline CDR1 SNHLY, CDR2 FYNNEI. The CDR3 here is CASSQDRLGGKETQYF. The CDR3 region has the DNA TGTGCCAGCAGCCAGGACAGGCTGGGGGGGAAAGAGACCCAGTACTTC.

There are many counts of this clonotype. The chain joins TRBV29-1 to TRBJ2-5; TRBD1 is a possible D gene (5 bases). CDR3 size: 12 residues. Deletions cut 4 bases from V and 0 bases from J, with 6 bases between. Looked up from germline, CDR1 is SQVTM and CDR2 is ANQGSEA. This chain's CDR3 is CSVAGNQETQYF. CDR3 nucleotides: TGCAGCGTTGCAGGGAACCAAGAGACCCAGTACTTC.

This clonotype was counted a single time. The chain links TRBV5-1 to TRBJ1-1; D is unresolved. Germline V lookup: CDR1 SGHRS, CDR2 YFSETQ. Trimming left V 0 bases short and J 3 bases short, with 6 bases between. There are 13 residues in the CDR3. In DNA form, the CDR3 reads TGCGCCAGCAGCTTGGACTCGCACACTGAAGCTTTCTTT. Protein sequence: CASSLDSHTEAFF.

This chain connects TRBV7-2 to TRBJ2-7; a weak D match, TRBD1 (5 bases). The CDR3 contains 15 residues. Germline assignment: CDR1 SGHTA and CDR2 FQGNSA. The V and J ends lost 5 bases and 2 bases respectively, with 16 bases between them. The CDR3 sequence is CASSLSSQGAYEQYF. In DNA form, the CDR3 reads TGTGCCAGCAGCCTATCGTCTCAGGGTGCCTACGAGCAGTACTTC.

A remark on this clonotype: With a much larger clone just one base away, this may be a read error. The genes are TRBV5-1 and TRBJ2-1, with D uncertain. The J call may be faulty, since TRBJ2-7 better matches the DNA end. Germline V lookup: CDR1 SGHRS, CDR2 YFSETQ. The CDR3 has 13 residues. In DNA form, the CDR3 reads TGCACCAGCAGCTTAGGCCTCTTAGGAGAGCAGTACTTC. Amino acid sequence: CTSSLGLLGEQYF.

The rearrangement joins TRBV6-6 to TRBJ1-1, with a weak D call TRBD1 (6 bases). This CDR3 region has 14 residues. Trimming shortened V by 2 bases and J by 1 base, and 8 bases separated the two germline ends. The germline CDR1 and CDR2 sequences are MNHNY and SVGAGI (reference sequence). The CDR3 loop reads CASSYRGKNTEAFF. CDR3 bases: TGTGCCAGCAGTTACAGGGGGAAGAACACTGAAGCTTTCTTT.

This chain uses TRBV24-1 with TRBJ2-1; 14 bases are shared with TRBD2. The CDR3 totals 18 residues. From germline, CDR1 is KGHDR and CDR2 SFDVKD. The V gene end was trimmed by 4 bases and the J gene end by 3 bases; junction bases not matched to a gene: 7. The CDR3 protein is CATSDSIGTSGSYNEQFF. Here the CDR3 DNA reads TGTGCCACCAGTGACTCCATTGGGACTAGCGGGAGCTACAATGAGCAGTTCTTC.

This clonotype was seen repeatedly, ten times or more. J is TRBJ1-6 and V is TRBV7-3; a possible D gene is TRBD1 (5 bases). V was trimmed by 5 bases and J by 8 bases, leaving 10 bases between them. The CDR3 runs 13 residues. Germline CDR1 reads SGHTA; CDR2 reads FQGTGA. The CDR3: CASSPIRDSPLHF. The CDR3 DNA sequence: TGTGCCAGCAGCCCAATCAGGGATTCACCCCTCCACTTT.